A selection of T cell receptor beta chains follows, all from one sample in a study of Ad26.COV2.S vaccination and SARS-CoV-2 variants. Method: immunoSEQ multiplex PCR; TCRdb's copy keeps in-frame clones and lacks some. Seen here are around 350,000 clones, 92% observed once, and the top ten hold roughly 3.9%. Here the sequenced sample was peripheral blood, taken after recovery from COVID-19. The receptors derive from a human donor who had recovered from COVID-19. Both conserved end residues are trimmed from each CDR3. The D gene is left open where the match is weak.

D gene: TRBD1
J gene: TRBJ2-3
V gene: TRBV5-1
CDR3 protein: ASSSGTGAGDTQY

D gene: .
J gene: TRBJ2-3
V gene: TRBV7-6
CDR3 protein: ASSLTPGPSTDTQY

D gene: TRBD1
J gene: TRBJ2-7
V gene: TRBV11-3
CDR3 protein: ASSRGGGSSYEQY

D gene: .
J gene: TRBJ2-3
V gene: TRBV6-4
CDR3 protein: ASSAGDGSDTQY

D gene: .
J gene: TRBJ1-5
V gene: TRBV4-1
CDR3 protein: ASSQPPGPRAGQPQH

D gene: .
J gene: TRBJ2-5
V gene: TRBV5-1
CDR3 protein: ASSPGLGETQY

D gene: .
J gene: TRBJ1-6
V gene: TRBV29-1
CDR3 protein: SVEAGNSPLH

D gene: .
J gene: TRBJ1-1
V gene: TRBV15
CDR3 protein: ATSRDPGQIKNTEAF

D gene: TRBD1
J gene: TRBJ1-1
V gene: TRBV2
CDR3 protein: ASSDILGTGNTEAF

D gene: TRBD1
J gene: TRBJ2-5
V gene: TRBV2
CDR3 protein: ASSEGTQGGETQY

D gene: .
J gene: TRBJ1-4
V gene: TRBV15
CDR3 protein: ATSRDRRQVRTNEKLF

D gene: .
J gene: TRBJ1-2
V gene: TRBV21-1
CDR3 protein: ASSKGTGYGYT